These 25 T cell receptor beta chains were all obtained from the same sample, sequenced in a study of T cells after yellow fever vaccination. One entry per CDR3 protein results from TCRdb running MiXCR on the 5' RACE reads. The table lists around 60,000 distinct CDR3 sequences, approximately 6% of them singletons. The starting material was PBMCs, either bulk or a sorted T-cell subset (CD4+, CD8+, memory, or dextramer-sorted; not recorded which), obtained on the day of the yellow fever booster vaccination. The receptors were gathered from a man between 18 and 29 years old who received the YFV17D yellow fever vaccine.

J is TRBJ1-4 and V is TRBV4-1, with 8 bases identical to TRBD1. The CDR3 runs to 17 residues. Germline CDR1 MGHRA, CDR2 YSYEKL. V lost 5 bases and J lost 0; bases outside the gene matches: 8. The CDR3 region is CASSGRGPYSTNEKLFF. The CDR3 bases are TGCGCCAGCAGCGGCAGGGGGCCGTACTCAACTAATGAAAAACTGTTTTTT.

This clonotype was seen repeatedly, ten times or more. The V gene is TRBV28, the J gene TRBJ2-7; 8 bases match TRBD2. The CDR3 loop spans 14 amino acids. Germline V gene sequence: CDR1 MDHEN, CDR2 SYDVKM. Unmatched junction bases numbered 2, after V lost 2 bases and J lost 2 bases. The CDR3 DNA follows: TGTGCCAGCAGTTTAACGGGGGGGGCCTACGAGCAGTACTTC. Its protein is CASSLTGGAYEQYF.

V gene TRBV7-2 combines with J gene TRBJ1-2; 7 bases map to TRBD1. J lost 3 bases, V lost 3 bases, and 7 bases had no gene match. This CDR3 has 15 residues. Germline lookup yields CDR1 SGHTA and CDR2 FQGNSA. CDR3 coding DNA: TGTGCCAGCAGCTTTACAGGGGTTGGGGACTATGGCTACACCTTC. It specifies CASSFTGVGDYGYTF.

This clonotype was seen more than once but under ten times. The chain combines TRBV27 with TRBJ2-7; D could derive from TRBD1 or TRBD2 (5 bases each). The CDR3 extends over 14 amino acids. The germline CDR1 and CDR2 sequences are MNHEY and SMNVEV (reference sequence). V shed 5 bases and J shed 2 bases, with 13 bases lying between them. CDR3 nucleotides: TGTGCCAGCAGTCACGGGACCGACGCCTACGAGCAGTACTTC. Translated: CASSHGTDAYEQYF.

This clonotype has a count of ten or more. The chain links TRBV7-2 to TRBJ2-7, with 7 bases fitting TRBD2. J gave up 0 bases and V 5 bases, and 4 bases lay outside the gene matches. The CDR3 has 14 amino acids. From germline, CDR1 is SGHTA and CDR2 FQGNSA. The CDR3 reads CASSPGGSSYEQYV. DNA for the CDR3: TGTGCCAGCAGCCCCGGGGGGAGCTCCTACGAGCAGTACGTC.

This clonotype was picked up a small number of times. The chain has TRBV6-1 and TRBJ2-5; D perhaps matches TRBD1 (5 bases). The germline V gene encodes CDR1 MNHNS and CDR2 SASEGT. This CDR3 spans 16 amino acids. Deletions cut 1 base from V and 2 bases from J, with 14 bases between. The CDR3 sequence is CASSEEFGQTQETQYF. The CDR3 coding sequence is TGTGCCAGCAGTGAAGAGTTTGGACAAACACAAGAGACCCAGTACTTC.

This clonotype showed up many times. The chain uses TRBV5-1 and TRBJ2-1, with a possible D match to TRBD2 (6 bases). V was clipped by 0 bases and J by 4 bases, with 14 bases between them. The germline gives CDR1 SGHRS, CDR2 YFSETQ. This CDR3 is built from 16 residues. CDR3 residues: CASSLGSTGRYNEQFF. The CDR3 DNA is TGCGCCAGCAGCTTGGGCTCGACCGGGAGATACAATGAGCAGTTCTTC.

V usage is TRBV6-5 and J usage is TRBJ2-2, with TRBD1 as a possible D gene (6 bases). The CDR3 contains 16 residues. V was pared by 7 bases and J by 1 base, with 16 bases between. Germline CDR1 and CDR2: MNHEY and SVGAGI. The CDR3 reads CASTHYVGQNTGELFF. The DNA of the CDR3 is TGTGCCAGCACCCACTATGTGGGACAGAACACCGGGGAGCTGTTTTTT.

The CDR3 sequence is CASSPSNKPYEQYV. The CDR3 bases are TGTGCCAGCAGTCCCTCGAACAAACCCTACGAGCAGTACGTC. The V gene is TRBV7-9, the J gene TRBJ2-7; D gene unclear. The CDR3 sequence is 14 residues long. The germline V gene has CDR1 SEHNR and CDR2 FQNEAQ (reference sequence). Deletions cut 6 bases from V and 2 bases from J, with 14 bases between.

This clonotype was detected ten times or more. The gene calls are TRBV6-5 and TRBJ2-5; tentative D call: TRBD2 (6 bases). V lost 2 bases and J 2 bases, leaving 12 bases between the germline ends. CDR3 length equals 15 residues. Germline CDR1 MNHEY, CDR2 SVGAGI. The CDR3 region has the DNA TGTGCCAGCAGTTACCTCGGCGGGGAGCAAGAGACCCAGTACTTC. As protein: CASSYLGGEQETQYF.

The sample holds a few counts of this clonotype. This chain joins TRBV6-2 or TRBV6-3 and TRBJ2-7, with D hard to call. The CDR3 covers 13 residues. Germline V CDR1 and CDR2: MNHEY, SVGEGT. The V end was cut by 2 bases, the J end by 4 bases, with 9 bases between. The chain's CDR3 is CASSYTAAYEQYV. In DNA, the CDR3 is TGTGCCAGCAGTTACACGGCAGCTTACGAGCAGTACGTC.

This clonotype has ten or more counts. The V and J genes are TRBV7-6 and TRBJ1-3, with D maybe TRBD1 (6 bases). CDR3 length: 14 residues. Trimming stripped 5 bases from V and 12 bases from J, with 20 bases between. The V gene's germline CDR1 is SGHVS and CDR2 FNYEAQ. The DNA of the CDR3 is TGTGCCAGCAGCCCCCGGGAGGGGGGAGTGGTCATATATTTT. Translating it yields CASSPREGGVVIYF.

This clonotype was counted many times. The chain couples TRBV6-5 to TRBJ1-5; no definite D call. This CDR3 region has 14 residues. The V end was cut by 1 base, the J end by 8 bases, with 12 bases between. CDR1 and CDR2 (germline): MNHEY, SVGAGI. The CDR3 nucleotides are TGTGCCAGCAGTTACTGGGGAATCGGCGAGCCCCAGCATTTT. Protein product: CASSYWGIGEPQHF.

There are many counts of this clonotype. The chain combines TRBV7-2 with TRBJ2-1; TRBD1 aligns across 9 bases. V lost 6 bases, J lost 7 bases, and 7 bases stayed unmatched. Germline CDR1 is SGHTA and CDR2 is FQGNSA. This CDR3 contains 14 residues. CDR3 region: CASSSGQGWNEQFF. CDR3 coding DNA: TGTGCCAGCAGTTCCGGACAGGGGTGGAATGAGCAGTTCTTC.

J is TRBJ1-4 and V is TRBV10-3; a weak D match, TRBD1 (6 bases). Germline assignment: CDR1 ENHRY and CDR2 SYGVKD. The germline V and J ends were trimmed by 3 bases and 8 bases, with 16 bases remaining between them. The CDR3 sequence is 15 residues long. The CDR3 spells CAISDPGHGMEKLFF. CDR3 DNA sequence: TGTGCCATCAGTGATCCGGGACACGGAATGGAAAAACTGTTTTTT.

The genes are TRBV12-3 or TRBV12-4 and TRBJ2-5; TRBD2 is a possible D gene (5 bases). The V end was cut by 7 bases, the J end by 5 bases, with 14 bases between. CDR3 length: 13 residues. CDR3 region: CASTMGDLETQYF. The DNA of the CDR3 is TGTGCCAGCACCATGGGAGACTTGGAGACCCAGTACTTC.

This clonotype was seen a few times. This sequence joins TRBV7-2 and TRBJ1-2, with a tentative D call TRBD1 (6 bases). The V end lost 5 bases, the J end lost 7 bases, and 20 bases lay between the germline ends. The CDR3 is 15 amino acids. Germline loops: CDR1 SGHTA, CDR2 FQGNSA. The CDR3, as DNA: TGTGCCAGCAGCCCCGGACAGTCAGCTGGGGGTGGCTACACCTTC. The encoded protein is CASSPGQSAGGGYTF.

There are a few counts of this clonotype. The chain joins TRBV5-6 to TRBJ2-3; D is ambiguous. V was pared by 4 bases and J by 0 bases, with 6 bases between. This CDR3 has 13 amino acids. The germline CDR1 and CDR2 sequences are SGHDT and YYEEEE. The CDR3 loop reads CASSKDSTDTQYF. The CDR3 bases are TGTGCCAGCAGCAAGGACAGCACAGATACGCAGTATTTT.

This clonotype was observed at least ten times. CDR3 sequence (DNA): TGTGCCAGCAGCTTAGCTCGGGACCCAGAGGATACGCAGTATTTT. Translation gives CASSLARDPEDTQYF. This chain links TRBV7-9 with TRBJ2-3; D might be TRBD1 or TRBD2, each matching 5 bases. Trimming left V 0 bases short and J 6 bases short, with 13 bases between. Germline assignment: CDR1 SEHNR and CDR2 FQNEAQ (reference sequence). The CDR3 extends over 15 amino acids. The variable domain in full, completed from reference TRBV7-9 and TRBJ2-3, reads DTGVSQNPRHKITKRGQNVTFRCDPISEHNRLYWYRQTLGQGPEFLTYFQNEAQLEKSRLLSDRFSAERPKGSFSTLEIQRTEQGDSAMYLCASSLARDPEDTQYFGPGTRLTVL.

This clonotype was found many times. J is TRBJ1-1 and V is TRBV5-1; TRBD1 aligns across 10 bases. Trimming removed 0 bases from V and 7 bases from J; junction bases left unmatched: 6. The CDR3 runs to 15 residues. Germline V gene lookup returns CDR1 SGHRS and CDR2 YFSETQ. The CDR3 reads CASSLAWGQGFEAFF. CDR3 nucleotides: TGCGCCAGCAGCTTGGCCTGGGGACAGGGGTTTGAAGCTTTCTTT.

CDR3 protein: CASSQDTFGEAFF. The CDR3 DNA follows: TGTGCCAGCAGCCAAGACACCTTCGGGGAAGCTTTCTTT. The chain employs TRBV3-1 and TRBJ1-1; D remains ambiguous. Germline V gene sequence: CDR1 LGHDT, CDR2 YNNKEL (reference sequence). This CDR3 comprises 13 residues. V lost 0 bases, J lost 8 bases, and 10 bases lay in between.

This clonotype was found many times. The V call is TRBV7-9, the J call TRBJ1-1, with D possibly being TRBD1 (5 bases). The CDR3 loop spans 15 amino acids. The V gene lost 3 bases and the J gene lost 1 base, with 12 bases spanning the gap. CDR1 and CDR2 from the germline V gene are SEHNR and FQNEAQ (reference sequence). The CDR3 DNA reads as TGTGCCAGCAGCTTCCCCGGGGGGTCGAACACTGAAGCTTTCTTT. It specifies CASSFPGGSNTEAFF.

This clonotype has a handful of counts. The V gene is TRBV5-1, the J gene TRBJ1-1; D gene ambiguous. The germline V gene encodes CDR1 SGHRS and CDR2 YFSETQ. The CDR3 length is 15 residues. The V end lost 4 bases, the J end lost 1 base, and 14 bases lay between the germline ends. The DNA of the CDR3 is TGCGCCAGCAGCACTTATATTACAGAGAACACTGAAGCTTTCTTT. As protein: CASSTYITENTEAFF.

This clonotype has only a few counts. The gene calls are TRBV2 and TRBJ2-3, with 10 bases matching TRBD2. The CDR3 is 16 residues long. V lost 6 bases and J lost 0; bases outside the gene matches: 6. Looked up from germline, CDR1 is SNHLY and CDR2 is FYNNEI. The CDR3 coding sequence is TGTGCCAGCAGCGGGACTAGCGAAACTAGCACAGATACGCAGTATTTT. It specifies CASSGTSETSTDTQYF.

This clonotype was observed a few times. CDR3 nucleotide sequence: TGTGCCAGCAGCTTGGGGGGGACCTACGAGCAGTACGTC. Protein: CASSLGGTYEQYV. The J gene is TRBJ2-7, the V gene TRBV11-1; 7 bases line up with TRBD2. The germline CDR1 and CDR2 sequences are SGHAT and FQDESV (reference sequence). The CDR3 is 13 amino acids. V was pared by 3 bases and J by 2 bases, with 1 base of the junction left unmatched.